One sample yielded the 22 T cell receptor beta chains listed below, sequenced in a study of human T cells and chemical hapten exposure. The time point: pre-sensitization, week 0. The treatment is: therapeutic diphenylcyclopropenone sensitization with weekly scalp DPC. Extraction of total RNA was performed on unfractionated whole blood. TCRdb analysed the RACE reads with MiXCR anew, one entry per CDR3 protein. The repertoire includes almost 35,000 distinct CDR3 sequences, 10% of them detected once, and roughly a quarter sits in the top ten. The input for sequencing was whole blood, taken in connection with sensitization to the hapten diphenylcyclopropenone (DPC). The receptors stem from a man in his fifties or sixties with alopecia areata. Some clones in this sample may be carry-over from other donors' samples.

The chain uses TRBV28 and TRBJ2-1; 12 bases map to TRBD2. V lost 3 bases to trimming and J lost 6 bases; unmatched junction nucleotides: 3. This CDR3 region has 15 residues. The germline CDR1 and CDR2 sequences are MDHEN and SYDVKM. The CDR3 DNA reads as TGTGCCAGCAGTTTTTCACTAGCGGGAGGCAATGAGCAGTTCTTC. Protein: CASSFSLAGGNEQFF.

This clonotype has ten or more counts. The chain couples TRBV7-9 to TRBJ1-1; 10 bases map to TRBD1. The germline CDR1 and CDR2 sequences are SEHNR and FQNEAQ (reference sequence). The V gene end was trimmed by 6 bases and the J gene end by 3 bases; junction bases not matched to a gene: 10. The CDR3 consists of 16 residues. This CDR3 reads CASRPGQGIRYTEAFF. Written as DNA, the CDR3 is TGTGCCAGCAGGCCGGGACAGGGGATAAGGTACACTGAAGCTTTCTTT.

This clonotype showed up many times. The rearrangement uses TRBV19 and TRBJ2-6, with D unresolved. The CDR3 sequence is 16 residues long. Germline V gene sequence: CDR1 LNHDA, CDR2 SQIVND (reference sequence). Trimming stripped 9 bases from V and 0 bases from J, with 15 bases between. CDR3 sequence reads: CASPPRFSSGANVLTF. CDR3 DNA sequence: TGTGCCAGCCCTCCCCGGTTTAGCTCTGGGGCCAACGTCCTGACTTTC.

This clonotype occurred a few times. V gene TRBV7-8 combines with J gene TRBJ2-1; weak D call: TRBD2 (5 bases). V was cut by 7 bases and J by 6 bases, with 13 bases left in between. Germline CDR1 reads SGHVS; CDR2 reads FQNEAQ. The CDR3 loop spans 13 amino acids. In DNA form, the CDR3 reads TGTGCCAGCACCAATGGCGGGCTCAATGAGCAGTTCTTC. Amino acids: CASTNGGLNEQFF.

The chain combines TRBV19 with TRBJ2-1; D is perhaps TRBD2 (6 bases). From germline, CDR1 is LNHDA and CDR2 SQIVND (reference sequence). Trimming removed 7 bases at V and 7 bases at J, with 14 bases between. The CDR3 extends over 13 amino acids. CDR3 in amino acids: CASKELASNEQFF. The CDR3, as DNA: TGTGCCAGTAAAGAACTAGCATCGAATGAGCAGTTCTTC. The whole variable domain, remainder taken from reference TRBV19 and TRBJ2-1, is DGGITQSPKYLFRKEGQNVTLSCEQNLNHDAMYWYRQDPGQGLRLIYYSQIVNDFQKGDIAEGYSVSREKKESFPLTVTSAQKNPTAFYLCASKELASNEQFFGPGTRLTVL.

J is TRBJ2-7 and V is TRBV11-2, with a tentative D call TRBD2 (6 bases). From germline, CDR1 is SGHAT and CDR2 FQNNGV. Trimming pared 1 base from V and 6 bases from J, leaving 10 bases between. CDR3 length equals 13 residues. The CDR3 region is CASSLGLGGEQYF. In DNA, the CDR3 is TGTGCCAGCAGCTTAGGTCTGGGGGGCGAGCAGTACTTC.

This clonotype was found many times. The rearrangement joins TRBV13 to TRBJ1-1; weak D call: TRBD1 (5 bases). The germline CDR1 and CDR2 sequences are PRHDT and FYEKMQ (reference sequence). Trimming stripped 3 bases from V and 10 bases from J, with 12 bases between. The CDR3 spans 12 residues. The CDR3 here is CASSFNPGRAFF. CDR3 DNA: TGTGCCAGCAGCTTCAACCCGGGGCGAGCTTTCTTT.

This clonotype has at least ten counts. The chain is built from TRBV29-1 and TRBJ2-3; 8 bases map to TRBD1. In germline, CDR1 is SQVTM, CDR2 ANQGSEA. Losses at the gene ends were 7 bases for V and 2 bases for J; bases not matched to a gene: 5. The CDR3 sequence is 13 residues long. The CDR3 nucleotides read TGCAGCGGGCTGGGACAGGACACAGATACGCAGTATTTT. Translation gives CSGLGQDTDTQYF.

This clonotype appeared many times. This chain uses TRBV7-3 with TRBJ2-1; 8 bases align to TRBD1. Per the germline V gene, CDR1 is SGHTA and CDR2 is FQGTGA. CDR3 size: 15 residues. Trimming cost V 5 bases and J 5 bases; bases outside gene matches: 8. Here the CDR3 reads CASSKWTGWDNEQFF. The CDR3 DNA follows: TGTGCCAGCAGCAAATGGACAGGGTGGGACAATGAGCAGTTCTTC.

There are many counts of this clonotype. This chain connects TRBV29-1 to TRBJ2-7; TRBD1 matches 10 bases. From germline, CDR1 is SQVTM and CDR2 ANQGSEA. The length of the CDR3 is 13 residues. V trimming: 7 bases; J trimming: 2 bases; junction bases outside the gene matches: 5. The CDR3, as DNA: TGCAGCGGACAGGGGGCCGAACCCTACGAGCAGTACTTC. This encodes CSGQGAEPYEQYF.

The V call is TRBV20-1, the J call TRBJ2-3, with D possibly matching TRBD2 (6 bases). This CDR3 region has 14 residues. V was cut by 4 bases and J by 1 base, with 12 bases left in between. From germline, CDR1 is DFQATT and CDR2 SNEGSKA (reference sequence). DNA for the CDR3: TGCAGTGCTATACGGGACTCAGGCACAGATACGCAGTATTTT. This gives the protein CSAIRDSGTDTQYF.

In this sample, this clonotype turned up many times. The rearrangement links TRBV6-6 to TRBJ2-6; no clear D gene. The CDR3 contains 14 residues. Trimming removed 6 bases from V and 4 bases from J, with 10 bases in between. Germline CDR1 reads MNHNY; CDR2 reads SVGAGI (reference sequence). The CDR3 loop reads CASSLLSGANVLTF. CDR3 nucleotides: TGTGCCAGCAGCCTTTTGAGCGGGGCCAACGTCCTGACTTTC.

This clonotype was seen at least ten times. The chain employs TRBV7-9 and TRBJ2-3; TRBD2 is a possible D gene (7 bases). Germline V gene sequence: CDR1 SEHNR, CDR2 FQNEAQ (reference sequence). Trimming left V 5 bases short and J 5 bases short, with 20 bases between. This CDR3 comprises 16 residues. CDR3 region: CASSPDGGRDRDTQYF. The CDR3 DNA follows: TGTGCCAGCAGCCCCGACGGGGGGCGAGACAGAGATACGCAGTATTTT.

This clonotype was seen once. A read error is possible here, since a much larger clone lies one base away. The gene calls are TRBV7-7 and TRBJ2-1; a weak D match, TRBD2 (6 bases). The CDR3 is 16 amino acids. CDR1 and CDR2 from the germline V gene are SSHAT and FNYEAQ (reference sequence). CDR3 DNA sequence: TGTGCTAGCAGCTTAGGAGGCGGGATGGCCTACAATGAGCAGTTCTTC. Translation: CASSLGGGMAYNEQFF.

This clonotype was found many times. V gene TRBV29-1 combines with J gene TRBJ2-7; 9 bases are shared with TRBD1. This CDR3 has 12 residues. The J segment lost 4 bases and the V segment lost 4 bases, leaving 2 bases of the junction unmatched. The germline gives CDR1 SQVTM, CDR2 ANQGSEA. The CDR3 DNA follows: TGCAGCGTTGCGGGACAGGGTTACGAGCAGTACTTC. Its translation: CSVAGQGYEQYF.

The genes are TRBV6-1 and TRBJ2-1, with TRBD1 matching over 7 bases. Germline assignment: CDR1 MNHNS and CDR2 SASEGT. V shed 2 bases and J 5 bases; nucleotides not matched to a gene: 12. The CDR3 extends over 17 amino acids. The CDR3 nucleotides are TGTGCCAGCAGTGAATCCATTCTAGCTCAGGGGGACAATGAGCAGTTCTTC. Translated, it gives CASSESILAQGDNEQFF.

In its sample, this clonotype was seen many times. The CDR3 DNA reads as TGTGCCAGCAGTCTCCAGGGGGCGTATGGCTACACCTTC. Translated, it gives CASSLQGAYGYTF. This chain joins TRBV12-3 or TRBV12-4 and TRBJ1-2; TRBD1 matches 8 bases. This CDR3 region has 13 residues. V shed 5 bases, J shed 5 bases, and the junction held 4 bases outside the gene matches.

This clonotype was recorded many times. The rearrangement links TRBV28 to TRBJ1-5; no definite D call. The V and J ends lost 2 bases and 7 bases respectively, with 9 bases between them. The CDR3 loop spans 13 amino acids. Germline CDR1 and CDR2: MDHEN and SYDVKM. The CDR3 DNA reads as TGTGCCAGCAGTTTAGGGGTCTCCCAGCCCCAGCATTTT. It codes for CASSLGVSQPQHF.

Ten or more counts support this clonotype. This rearrangement joins TRBV11-3 to TRBJ2-1, with 12 bases aligning to TRBD2. Losses at the gene ends were 5 bases for V and 5 bases for J; bases not matched to a gene: 4. The germline V gene encodes CDR1 SGHNT and CDR2 YENEEA. This CDR3 region has 15 residues. CDR3 protein: CASSPRLAGDNEQFF. CDR3 in DNA: TGTGCCAGCAGCCCGAGACTAGCGGGGGACAATGAGCAGTTCTTC.

In its sample, this clonotype was seen many times. The chain joins TRBV28 to TRBJ2-4; the D gene is possibly TRBD2 (7 bases). The germline CDR1 and CDR2 sequences are MDHEN and SYDVKM. CDR3 size: 14 residues. Trimming shortened V by 6 bases and J by 12 bases, and 21 bases separated the two germline ends. CDR3 sequence: CASSFVAGGGAQYF. The CDR3 DNA reads TGTGCCAGCAGCTTCGTCGCAGGTGGGGGGGCTCAGTACTTC.

This clonotype was seen ten or more times. The chain combines TRBV7-9 with TRBJ2-2; 10 bases match TRBD2. CDR1 and CDR2 from the germline V gene are SEHNR and FQNEAQ (reference sequence). V shed 3 bases and J 3 bases; nucleotides not matched to a gene: 13. CDR3 length: 19 amino acids. This CDR3 is CASSFSLRSAGGDTGELFF. In nucleotides, the CDR3 is TGTGCCAGCAGCTTTAGTCTTCGATCAGCGGGAGGGGACACCGGGGAGCTGTTTTTT.

This clonotype was counted a few times. The V gene is TRBV28, the J gene TRBJ2-7, with TRBD1 as a possible D gene (5 bases). Germline assignment: CDR1 MDHEN and CDR2 SYDVKM. V lost 3 bases and J 6 bases, leaving 15 bases between the germline ends. The CDR3 sequence is 14 residues long. This CDR3 is CASSFQGTPCEQYF. The CDR3 DNA reads TGTGCCAGCAGTTTTCAGGGAACCCCCTGCGAGCAGTACTTC.